Included here is one T cell receptor (beta chain) sequence, with context. Its matching antigen is unknown. Germline assignment: CDR1 SNHLY and CDR2 FYNNEI. The CDR3 is made up of 13 amino acids. V lost 5 bases and J lost 0, with 7 bases in between. The sample comes from a study of cytomegalovirus exposure and HLA in healthy donors. Whole-study context: A subsequent analysis stated that the 90 to 150 validation repertoires were run on the same platform as the approximately 710 first-cohort repertoires.

Whole-study results and caveats: Through in vitro validation, three CMV-associated chains were shown to be specific for CMV antigens. Among TCR beta chains, those listed as cytomegalovirus-associated numbered approximately 150.

Using immunoSEQ multiplex PCR, the repertoire was profiled, and TCRdb retains in-frame clones only, with some absent. In the table there are some 150,000 clones, 86% of which are singletons. The receptor was isolated from a human donor in good health. Specimen: PBMCs. The genes are TRBV2 and TRBJ1-1; D not certain. The CDR3 loop is CASSHFMNTEAFF. In DNA, the CDR3 is TGTGCCAGCAGTCATTTCATGAACACTGAAGCTTTCTTT.